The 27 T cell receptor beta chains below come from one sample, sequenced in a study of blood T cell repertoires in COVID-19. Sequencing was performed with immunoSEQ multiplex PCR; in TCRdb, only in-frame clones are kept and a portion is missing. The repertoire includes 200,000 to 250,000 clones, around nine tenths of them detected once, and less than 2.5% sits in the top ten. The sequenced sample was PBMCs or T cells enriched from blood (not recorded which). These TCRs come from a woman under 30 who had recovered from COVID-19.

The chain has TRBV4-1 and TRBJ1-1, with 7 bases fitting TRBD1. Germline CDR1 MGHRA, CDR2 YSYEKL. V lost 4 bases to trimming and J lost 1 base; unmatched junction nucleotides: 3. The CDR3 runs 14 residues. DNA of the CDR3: TGCGCCAGCAGCCGGGACAGATCGAACACTGAAGCTTTCTTT. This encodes CASSRDRSNTEAFF.

Here the CDR3 DNA reads TGTGCCAGCAGCTTGACTCCCGCCAGGGATTCACCCCTCCACTTT. Translating gives CASSLTPARDSPLHF. The rearrangement uses TRBV5-6 and TRBJ1-6; D is perhaps TRBD1 (5 bases). CDR1 and CDR2 from the germline V gene are SGHDT and YYEEEE. The CDR3 extends over 15 amino acids. The V gene lost 1 base and the J gene lost 8 bases, with 13 bases spanning the gap.

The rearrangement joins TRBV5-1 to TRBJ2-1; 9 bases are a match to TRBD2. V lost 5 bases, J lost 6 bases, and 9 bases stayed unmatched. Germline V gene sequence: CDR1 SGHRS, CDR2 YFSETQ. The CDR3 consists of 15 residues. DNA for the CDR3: TGCGCCAGCAGGACCCCGGGACTAGCTGGCAATGAGCAGTTCTTC. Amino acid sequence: CASRTPGLAGNEQFF.

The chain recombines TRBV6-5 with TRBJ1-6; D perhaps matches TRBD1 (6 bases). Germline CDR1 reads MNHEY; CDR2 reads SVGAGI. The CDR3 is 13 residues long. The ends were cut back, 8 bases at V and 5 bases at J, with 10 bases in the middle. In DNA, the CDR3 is TGTGCCAGCCATGGACAGAATAATTCACCCCTCCACTTT. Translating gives CASHGQNNSPLHF.

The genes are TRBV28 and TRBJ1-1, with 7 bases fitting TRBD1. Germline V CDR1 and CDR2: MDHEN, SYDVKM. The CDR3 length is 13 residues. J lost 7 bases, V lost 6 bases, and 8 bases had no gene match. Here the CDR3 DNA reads TGTGCCAGCAGATCCGGGACAGTATTTGAAGCTTTCTTT. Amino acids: CASRSGTVFEAFF.

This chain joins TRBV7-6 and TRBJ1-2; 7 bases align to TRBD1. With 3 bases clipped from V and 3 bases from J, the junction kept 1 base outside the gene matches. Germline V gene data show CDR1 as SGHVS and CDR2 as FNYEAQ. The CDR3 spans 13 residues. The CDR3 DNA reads TGTGCCAGCAGCTTCGACAGGGACTATGGCTACACCTTC. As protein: CASSFDRDYGYTF.

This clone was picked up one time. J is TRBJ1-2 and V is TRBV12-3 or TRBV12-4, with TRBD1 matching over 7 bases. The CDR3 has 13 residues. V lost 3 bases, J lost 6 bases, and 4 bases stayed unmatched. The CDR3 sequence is CASSFRQGNGYTF. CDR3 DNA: TGTGCCAGCAGTTTCAGACAGGGAAATGGCTACACCTTC.

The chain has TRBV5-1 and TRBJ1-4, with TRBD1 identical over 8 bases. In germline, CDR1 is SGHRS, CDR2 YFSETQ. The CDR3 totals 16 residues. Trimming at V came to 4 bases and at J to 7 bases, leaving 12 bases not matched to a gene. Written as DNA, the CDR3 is TGCGCCAGCAGCACCGGACAGGGCCACGTAGGTGAAAAACTGTTTTTT. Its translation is CASSTGQGHVGEKLFF.

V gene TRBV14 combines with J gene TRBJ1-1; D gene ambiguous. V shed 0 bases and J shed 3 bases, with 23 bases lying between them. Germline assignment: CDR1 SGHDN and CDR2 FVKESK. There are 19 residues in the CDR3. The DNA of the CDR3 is TGTGCCAGCAGCCAAGAGTTTATCTTCTGGGGAGTGAGTGACACTGAAGCTTTCTTT. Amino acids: CASSQEFIFWGVSDTEAFF.

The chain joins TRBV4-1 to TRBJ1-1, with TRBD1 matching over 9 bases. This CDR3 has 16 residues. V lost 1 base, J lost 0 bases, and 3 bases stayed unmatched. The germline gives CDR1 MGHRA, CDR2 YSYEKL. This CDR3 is CASSQGGQGMNTEAFF. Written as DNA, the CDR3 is TGCGCCAGCAGCCAAGGAGGACAGGGGATGAACACTGAAGCTTTCTTT.

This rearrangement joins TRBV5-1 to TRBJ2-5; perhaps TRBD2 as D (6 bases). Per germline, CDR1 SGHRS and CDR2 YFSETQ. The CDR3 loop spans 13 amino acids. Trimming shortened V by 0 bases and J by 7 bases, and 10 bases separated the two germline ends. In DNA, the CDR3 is TGCGCCAGCAGCTTGGTTCTGGGGGGGACCCAGTACTTC. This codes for CASSLVLGGTQYF.

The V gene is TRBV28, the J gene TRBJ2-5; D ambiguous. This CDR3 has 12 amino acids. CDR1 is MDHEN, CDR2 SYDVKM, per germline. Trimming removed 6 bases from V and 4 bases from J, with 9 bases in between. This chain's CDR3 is CASRSDIETQYF. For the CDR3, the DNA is TGTGCCAGCAGGTCAGATATAGAGACCCAGTACTTC. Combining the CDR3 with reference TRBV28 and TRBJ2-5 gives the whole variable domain DVKVTQSSRYLVKRTGEKVFLECVQDMDHENMFWYRQDPGLGLRLIYFSYDVKMKEKGDIPEGYSVSREKKERFSLILESASTNQTSMYLCASRSDIETQYFGPGTRLLVL.

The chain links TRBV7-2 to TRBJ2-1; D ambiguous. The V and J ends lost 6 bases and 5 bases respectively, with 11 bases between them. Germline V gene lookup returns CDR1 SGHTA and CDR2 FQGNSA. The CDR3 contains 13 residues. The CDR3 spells CASRGGPHNEQFF. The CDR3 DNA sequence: TGTGCCAGCAGGGGTGGGCCCCACAATGAGCAGTTCTTC.

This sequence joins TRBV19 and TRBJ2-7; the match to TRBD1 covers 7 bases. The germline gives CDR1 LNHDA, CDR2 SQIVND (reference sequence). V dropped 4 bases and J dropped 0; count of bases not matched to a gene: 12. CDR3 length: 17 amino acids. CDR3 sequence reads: CASSTLGNRGSSYEQYF. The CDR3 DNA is TGTGCCAGTAGTACCCTGGGGAACAGGGGAAGCTCCTACGAGCAGTACTTC. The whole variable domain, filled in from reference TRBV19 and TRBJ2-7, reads DGGITQSPKYLFRKEGQNVTLSCEQNLNHDAMYWYRQDPGQGLRLIYYSQIVNDFQKGDIAEGYSVSREKKESFPLTVTSAQKNPTAFYLCASSTLGNRGSSYEQYFGPGTRLTVT.

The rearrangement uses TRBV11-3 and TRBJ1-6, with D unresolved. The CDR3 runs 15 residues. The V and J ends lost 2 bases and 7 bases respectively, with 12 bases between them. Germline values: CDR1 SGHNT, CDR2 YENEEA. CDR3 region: CASSLIIPENSPLHF. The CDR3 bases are TGTGCCAGCAGCTTAATTATCCCTGAGAATTCACCCCTCCACTTT.

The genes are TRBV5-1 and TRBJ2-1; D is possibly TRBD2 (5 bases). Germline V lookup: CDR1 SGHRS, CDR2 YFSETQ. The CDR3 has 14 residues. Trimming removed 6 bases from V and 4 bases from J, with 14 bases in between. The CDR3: CASNPGSNYNEQFF. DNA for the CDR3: TGCGCCAGCAATCCGGGATCAAATTACAATGAGCAGTTCTTC.

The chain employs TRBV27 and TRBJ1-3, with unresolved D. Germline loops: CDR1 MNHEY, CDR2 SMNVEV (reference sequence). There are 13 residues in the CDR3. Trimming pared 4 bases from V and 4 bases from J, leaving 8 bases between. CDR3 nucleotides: TGTGCCAGCAGTTCGGGGTGGGGAAACACCATATATTTT. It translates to CASSSGWGNTIYF.

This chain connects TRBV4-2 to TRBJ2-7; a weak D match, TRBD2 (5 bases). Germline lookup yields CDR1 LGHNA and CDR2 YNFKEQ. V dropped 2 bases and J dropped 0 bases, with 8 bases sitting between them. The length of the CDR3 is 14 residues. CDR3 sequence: CASSQTSGSYEQYF. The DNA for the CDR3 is TGTGCCAGCAGCCAAACCAGCGGCTCCTACGAGCAGTACTTC.

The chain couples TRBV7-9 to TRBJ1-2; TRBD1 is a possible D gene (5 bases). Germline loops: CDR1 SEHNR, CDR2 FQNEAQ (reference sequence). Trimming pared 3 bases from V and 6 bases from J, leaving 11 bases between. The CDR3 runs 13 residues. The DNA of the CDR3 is TGTGCCAGCAGCTTCGGGACTCCAGATGGCTACACCTTC. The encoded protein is CASSFGTPDGYTF.

CDR3 nucleotide sequence: TGCGCCAGCAGCTTGGGATCCAGAGCGGGAGATCACGGGGAGCTGTTTTTT. Encoded protein: CASSLGSRAGDHGELFF. The gene calls are TRBV5-1 and TRBJ2-2, with 8 bases matching TRBD2. V was clipped by 0 bases and J by 7 bases; unmatched bases: 11. CDR1 and CDR2 (germline): SGHRS, YFSETQ. The CDR3 is 17 residues long.

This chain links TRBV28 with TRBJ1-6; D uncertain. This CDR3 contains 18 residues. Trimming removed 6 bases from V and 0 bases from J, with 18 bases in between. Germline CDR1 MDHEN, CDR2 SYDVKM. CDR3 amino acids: CASRLTTWKSSYNSPLHF. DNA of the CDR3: TGTGCCAGCAGGCTGACAACGTGGAAAAGCTCCTATAATTCACCCCTCCACTTT. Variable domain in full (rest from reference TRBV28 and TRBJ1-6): DVKVTQSSRYLVKRTGEKVFLECVQDMDHENMFWYRQDPGLGLRLIYFSYDVKMKEKGDIPEGYSVSREKKERFSLILESASTNQTSMYLCASRLTTWKSSYNSPLHFGNGTRLTVT.

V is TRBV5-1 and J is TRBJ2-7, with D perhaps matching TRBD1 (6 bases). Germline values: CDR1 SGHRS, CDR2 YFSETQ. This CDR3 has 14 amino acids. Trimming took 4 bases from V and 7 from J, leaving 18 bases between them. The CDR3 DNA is TGCGCCAGCAGCCTCATATTGCAGGGGCGGGAGCAGTACTTC. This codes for CASSLILQGREQYF. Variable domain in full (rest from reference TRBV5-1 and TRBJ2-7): KAGVTQTPRYLIKTRGQQVTLSCSPISGHRSVSWYQQTPGQGLQFLFEYFSETQRNKGNFPGRFSGRQFSNSRSEMNVSTLELGDSALYLCASSLILQGREQYFGPGTRLTVT.

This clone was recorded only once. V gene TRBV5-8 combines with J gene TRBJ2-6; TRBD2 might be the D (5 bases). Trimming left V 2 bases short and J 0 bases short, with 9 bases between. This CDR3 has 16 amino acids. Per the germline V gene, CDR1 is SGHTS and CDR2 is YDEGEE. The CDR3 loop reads CASSFEGTSGANVLTF. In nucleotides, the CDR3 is TGTGCCAGCAGCTTTGAGGGAACCTCTGGGGCCAACGTCCTGACTTTC.

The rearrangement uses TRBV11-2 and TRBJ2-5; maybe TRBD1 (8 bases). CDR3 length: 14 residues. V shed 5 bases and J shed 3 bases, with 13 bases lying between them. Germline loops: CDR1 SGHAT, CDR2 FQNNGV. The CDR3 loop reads CASSVTGGEETQYF. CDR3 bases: TGTGCCAGCAGCGTAACAGGGGGGGAAGAGACCCAGTACTTC.

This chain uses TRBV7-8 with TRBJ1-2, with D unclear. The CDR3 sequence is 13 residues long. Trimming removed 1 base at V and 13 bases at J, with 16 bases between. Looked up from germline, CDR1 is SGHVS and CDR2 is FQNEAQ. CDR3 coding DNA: TGTGCCAGCAGCTTAGAATCTTGGAGACGTTGCACCTTC. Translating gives CASSLESWRRCTF.

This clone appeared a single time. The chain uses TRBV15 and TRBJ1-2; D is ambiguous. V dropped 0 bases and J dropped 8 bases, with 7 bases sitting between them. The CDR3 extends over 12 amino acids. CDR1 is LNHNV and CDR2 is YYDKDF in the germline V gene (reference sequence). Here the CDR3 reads CATSRDIQGYTF. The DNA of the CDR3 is TGTGCCACCAGCAGAGATATTCAGGGCTACACCTTC.

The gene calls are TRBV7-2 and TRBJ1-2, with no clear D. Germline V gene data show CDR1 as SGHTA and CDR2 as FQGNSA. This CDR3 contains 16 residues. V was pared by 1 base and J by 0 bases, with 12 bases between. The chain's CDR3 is CASSLVGANTNYGYTF. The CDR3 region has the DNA TGTGCCAGCAGCTTAGTAGGAGCGAACACTAACTATGGCTACACCTTC.